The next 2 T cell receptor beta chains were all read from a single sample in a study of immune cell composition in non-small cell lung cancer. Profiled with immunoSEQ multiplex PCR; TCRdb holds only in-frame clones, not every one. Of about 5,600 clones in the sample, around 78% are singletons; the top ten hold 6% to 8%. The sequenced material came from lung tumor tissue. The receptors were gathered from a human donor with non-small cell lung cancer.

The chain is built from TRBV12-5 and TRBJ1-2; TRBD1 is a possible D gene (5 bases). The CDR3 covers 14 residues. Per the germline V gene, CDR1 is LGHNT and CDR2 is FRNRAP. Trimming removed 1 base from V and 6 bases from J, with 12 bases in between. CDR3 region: CASGLGGGGDGYTF. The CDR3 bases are TGTGCTAGTGGTTTGGGGGGGGGAGGGGATGGCTACACCTTC.

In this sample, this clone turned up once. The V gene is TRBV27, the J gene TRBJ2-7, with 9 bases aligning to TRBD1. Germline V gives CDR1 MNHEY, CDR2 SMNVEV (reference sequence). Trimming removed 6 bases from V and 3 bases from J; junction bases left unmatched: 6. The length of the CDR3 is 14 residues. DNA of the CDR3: TGTGCCAGCAGGATACAGGGGGCTGGCTACGAGCAGTACTTC. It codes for CASRIQGAGYEQYF.